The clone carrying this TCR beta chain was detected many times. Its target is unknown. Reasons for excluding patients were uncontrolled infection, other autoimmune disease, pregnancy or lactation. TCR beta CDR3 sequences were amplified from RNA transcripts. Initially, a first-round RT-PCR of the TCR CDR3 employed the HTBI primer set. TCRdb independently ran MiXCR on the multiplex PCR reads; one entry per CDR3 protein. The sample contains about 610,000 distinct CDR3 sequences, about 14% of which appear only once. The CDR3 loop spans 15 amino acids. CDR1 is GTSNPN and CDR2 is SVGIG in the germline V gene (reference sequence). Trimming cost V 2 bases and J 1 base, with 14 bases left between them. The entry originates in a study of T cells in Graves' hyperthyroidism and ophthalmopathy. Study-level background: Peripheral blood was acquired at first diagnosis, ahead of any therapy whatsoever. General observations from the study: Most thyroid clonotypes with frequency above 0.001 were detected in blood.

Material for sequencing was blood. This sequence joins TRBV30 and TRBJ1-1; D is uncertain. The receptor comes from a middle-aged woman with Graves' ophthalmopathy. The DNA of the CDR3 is TGTGCCTGGAGTTCCCGGGGTGACGGGAACACTGAAGCTTTCTTT. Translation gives CAWSSRGDGNTEAFF.